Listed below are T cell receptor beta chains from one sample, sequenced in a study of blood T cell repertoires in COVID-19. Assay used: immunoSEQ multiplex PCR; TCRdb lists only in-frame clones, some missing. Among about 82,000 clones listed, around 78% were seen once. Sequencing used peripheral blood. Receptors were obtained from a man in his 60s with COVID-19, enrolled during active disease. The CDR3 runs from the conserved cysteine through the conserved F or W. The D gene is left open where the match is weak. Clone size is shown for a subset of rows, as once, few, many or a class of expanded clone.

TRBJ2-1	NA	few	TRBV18	TGTGCCAGCTCACAGGGGAAAGGCGGTGAGCAGTTCTTC	CASSQGKGGEQFF
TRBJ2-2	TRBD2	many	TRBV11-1	TGTGCCAGCAGACTAGGGACTAGCGGATTCACCGGGGAGCTGTTTTTT	CASRLGTSGFTGELFF
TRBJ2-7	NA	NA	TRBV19	TGTGCCAGTAGTATAGGTCAGGGGTGGGCTTACGAGCAGTACTTC	CASSIGQGWAYEQYF
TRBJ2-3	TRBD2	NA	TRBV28	TGTGCCAGCAGTCCAAGATTCCCTAGCGGGGGGTCCCGAAGCACAGATACGCAGTATTTT	CASSPRFPSGGSRSTDTQYF
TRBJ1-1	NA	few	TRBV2	TGTGCCAGCAGCCAGACAGTCCTAACTGAAGCTTTCTTT	CASSQTVLTEAFF
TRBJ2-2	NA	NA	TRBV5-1	TGCGCCAGTGGAGACAGAGCGAACACCGGGGAGCTGTTTTTT	CASGDRANTGELFF
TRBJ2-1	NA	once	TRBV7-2	TGTGCCAGCATCAGCCAGGAAATCGAGCAGTTCTTC	CASISQEIEQFF
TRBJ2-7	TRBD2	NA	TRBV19	TGTGCCAGTAGTATAGTGGCTAGCGGGAGGGCCCAGGAGCAGTACTTC	CASSIVASGRAQEQYF
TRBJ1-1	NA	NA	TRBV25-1	TGTGCCAGCAGTAACCTCGAACAGGGCATTGAAGCTTTCTTT	CASSNLEQGIEAFF
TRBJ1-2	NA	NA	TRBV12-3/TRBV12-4	TGTGCCAGCAGTTTATCGGTCGGCTATGGCTACACCTTC	CASSLSVGYGYTF
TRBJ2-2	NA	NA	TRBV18	TGTGCCAGCTCACCAAACAGACAGAACACCGGGGAGCTGTTTTTT	CASSPNRQNTGELFF
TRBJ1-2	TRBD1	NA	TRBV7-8	TGTGCCAGCAGCTTAACCGGGACAGTTGGCTACACCTTC	CASSLTGTVGYTF
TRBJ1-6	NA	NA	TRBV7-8	TGTGCCAGCAGCGTAAACAGGGACTCACCCCTCCACTTT	CASSVNRDSPLHF
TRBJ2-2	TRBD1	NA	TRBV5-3	TGTGCCAGAAGCTTTTGCCGGGACAGGGTGGGCACCGGGGAGCTGTTTTTT	CARSFCRDRVGTGELFF
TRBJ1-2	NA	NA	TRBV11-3	TGTGCCAGCAGCCCCGATGCGGGGGCCCGTGGCTACACCTTC	CASSPDAGARGYTF
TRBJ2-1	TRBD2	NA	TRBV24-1	TGTGCCACCAGTGACGGGAGGACTCCCTACAATGAGCAGTTCTTC	CATSDGRTPYNEQFF
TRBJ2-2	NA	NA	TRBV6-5	TGTGCCAGCAGTTACGCGGCGAGGGGGACCGGGGAGCTGTTTTTT	CASSYAARGTGELFF
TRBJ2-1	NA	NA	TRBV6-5	TGTGCCAGCACTCCTGGGGCGGTCTACAATGAGCAGTTCTTC	CASTPGAVYNEQFF
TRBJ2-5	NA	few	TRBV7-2	TGTGCCAGCAGCTTAGCACCCCAGCAAGGGGGGACCCAGTACTTC	CASSLAPQQGGTQYF
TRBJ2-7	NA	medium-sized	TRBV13	TGTGCCAGCAGCTTATCGCGAGGGTACGAGCAGTACTTC	CASSLSRGYEQYF
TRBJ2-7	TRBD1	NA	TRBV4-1	TGCGCCAGCAGCCGAGAAGGGACAGGGGTGAACTACGAGCAGTACTTC	CASSREGTGVNYEQYF
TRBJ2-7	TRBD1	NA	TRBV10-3	TGTGCCATCAGTGAGTCGGGGACAGGGGGGAATTCCTACGAGCAGTACTTC	CAISESGTGGNSYEQYF
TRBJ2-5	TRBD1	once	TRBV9	TGTGCCAGCACAAAAAACAGGGGGTTCGGAGAGACCCAGTACTTC	CASTKNRGFGETQYF
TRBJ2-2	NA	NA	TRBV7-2	TGTGCCAGCAGCTCGGCCAGAGGAAACACCGGGGAGCTGTTTTTT	CASSSARGNTGELFF
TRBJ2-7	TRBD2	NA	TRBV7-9	TGTGCCAGCAGCCTAGAACGGCTAGCGGGCGAGCAGTACTTC	CASSLERLAGEQYF
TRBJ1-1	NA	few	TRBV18	TGTGCCAGCTCCCGACAGCAAAACACTGAAGCTTTCTTT	CASSRQQNTEAFF
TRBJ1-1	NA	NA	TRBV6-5	TGTGCCGTCCAGGGGCTTTCTATGAACACTGAAGCTTTCTTT	CAVQGLSMNTEAFF
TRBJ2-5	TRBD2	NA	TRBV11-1	TGTGCCAGCAGCGAAAGGACTAGCGGGGAACGTCCCCAGTACTTC	CASSERTSGERPQYF
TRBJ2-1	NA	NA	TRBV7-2	TGTGCCAGCAGCCTTCAGGGGACCCCCGGTTACAATGAGCAGTTCTTC	CASSLQGTPGYNEQFF
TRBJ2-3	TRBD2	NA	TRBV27	TGTGCCAGCAGTTTAGGACTAGGTAGCACAGATACGCAGTATTTT	CASSLGLGSTDTQYF
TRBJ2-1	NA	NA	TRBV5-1	TGCGCCAGCAGCCCCGGGAACTCCTACAATGAGCAGTTCTTC	CASSPGNSYNEQFF
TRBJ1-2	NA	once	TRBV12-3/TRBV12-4	TGTGCCAGCAGTCCAGCGGGGTACAGTGGCTACACCTTC	CASSPAGYSGYTF
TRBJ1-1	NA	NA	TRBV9	TGTGCCAGCAGCGTAGCCCCAGACACTGAAGCTTTCTTT	CASSVAPDTEAFF
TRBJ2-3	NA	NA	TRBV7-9	TGTGCCAGCAGCCGAGCGGACTCTCCAGATACGCAGTATTTT	CASSRADSPDTQYF
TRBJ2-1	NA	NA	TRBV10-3	TGTGCCATCAGTGTAGTAAATGAGCAGTTCTTC	CAISVVNEQFF
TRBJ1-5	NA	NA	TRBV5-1	TGCGCCAGCAGCTTGGGGCAGTATAGCAATCAGCCCCAGCATTTT	CASSLGQYSNQPQHF
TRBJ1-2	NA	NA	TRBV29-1	TGCAGCGTTCCCACCTCAGAATTAAACTATGGCTACACCTTC	CSVPTSELNYGYTF
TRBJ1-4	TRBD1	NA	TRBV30	TGTGCCTGGAGTGCATCAGGGGGTTGGGAAAAACTGTTTTTT	CAWSASGGWEKLFF
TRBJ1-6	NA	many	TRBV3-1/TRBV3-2	TGTGCCAGCAGCCAAGAACCAGGGGCAGCTAATTCACCCCTCCACTTT	CASSQEPGAANSPLHF
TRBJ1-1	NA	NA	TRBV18	TGTGCCAGCTCACCCAACTTGAACACTGAAGCTTTCTTT	CASSPNLNTEAFF
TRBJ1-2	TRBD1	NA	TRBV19	TGTGCCACCGGGACAGCGCGGGAAGGGGGCTACACCTTC	CATGTAREGGYTF
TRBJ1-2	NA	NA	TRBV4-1	TGCGCCAGCAGCCAGGCCCCGGGAAGCCTTAACTATGGCTACACCTTC	CASSQAPGSLNYGYTF
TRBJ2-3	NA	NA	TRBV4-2	TGTGCCAGCAGCCAAGATGGAGCGGTTTCTACGCAGTATTTT	CASSQDGAVSTQYF
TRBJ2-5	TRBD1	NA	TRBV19	TGTGCCAGTAGCTCCGGACAGGGAAGTGGGGAGACCCAGTACTTC	CASSSGQGSGETQYF
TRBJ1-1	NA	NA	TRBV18	TGTGCCAGCTCACCACAAAAGGGGATGAACACTGAAGCTTTCTTT	CASSPQKGMNTEAFF
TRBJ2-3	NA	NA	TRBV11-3	TGTGCCAGCACCCCAAAAGGGGGGGGCGGCACAGATACGCAGTATTTT	CASTPKGGGGTDTQYF
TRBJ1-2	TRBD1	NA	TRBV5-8	TGTGCCAGCAGCTTGGGGGACAGGGGCTACACCTTC	CASSLGDRGYTF
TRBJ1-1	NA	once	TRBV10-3	TGTGCCACCGTTAGTCAGGCTGAAGCTTTCTTT	CATVSQAEAFF
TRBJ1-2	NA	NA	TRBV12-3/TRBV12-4	TGTGCCAGCAGCCGGACATTTAACTATGGCTACACCTTC	CASSRTFNYGYTF
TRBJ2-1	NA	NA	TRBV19	TGTGCCAGTAAACAGGACCTGGGGTCGAATGAGCAGTTCTTC	CASKQDLGSNEQFF
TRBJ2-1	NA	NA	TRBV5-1	TGCGCCAGCTCGGAGCGATACAATGAGCAGTTCTTC	CASSERYNEQFF
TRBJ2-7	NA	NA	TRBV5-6	TGTGCCAGCAGCGCTACCTCCTACGAGCAGTACTTC	CASSATSYEQYF
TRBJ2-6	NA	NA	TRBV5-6	TGTGCCAGCAGCTTTCTGAGCTCTGGGGCCAACGTCCTGACTTTC	CASSFLSSGANVLTF
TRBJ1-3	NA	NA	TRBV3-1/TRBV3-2	TGTGCCAGCAGCCCCTCCACGGGTTTCTCTGGAAACACCATATATTTT	CASSPSTGFSGNTIYF
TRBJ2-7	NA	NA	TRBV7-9	TGTGCCAGCAGCCCACAGAGCGGTACCTACGAGCAGTACTTC	CASSPQSGTYEQYF